This T cell receptor beta chain was captured by sequencing in a study of technical replicates of blood from four donors. Repertoires were generated with immunoSEQ multiplex PCR, while TCRdb's copy carries only in-frame clones and drops some. The data contain about 80,000 clones, roughly 91% of them seen just once; the ten biggest clones take up about 0.35%. The CDR3 consists of 17 residues. Deletions cut 3 bases from V and 0 bases from J, with 16 bases between. In germline, CDR1 is LGHNA, CDR2 YSLEER. This sequence originates from a human donor in good health. V usage is TRBV4-3 and J usage is TRBJ2-3, with a weak D call TRBD2 (6 bases). What was sequenced was T cells isolated from PBMCs. The CDR3 sequence is CASSHQLAASSTDTQYF. CDR3 DNA: TGCGCCAGCAGCCACCAATTAGCGGCCTCTAGCACAGATACGCAGTATTTT.